The clone carrying this TCR beta chain has just one count. Antigen unknown. The junction and the germline gene differ at one end; a read error may be behind it. This sample is part of a study of cytomegalovirus exposure and HLA in healthy donors. Findings of the study overall: A later analysis linked a missense variant in DCLRE1C to the trimming of TCR beta V and J genes. Later findings reportedly placed an Asian-associated ancestry cluster below the roughly 670-donor mean for N-insertions. What was likely a sequencing artifact was a cluster of highly shared sequence variants. With high specificity and sensitivity, the classifier reportedly diagnosed cytomegalovirus status.

This CDR3 is 14 amino acids long. Germline CDR1 reads GTSNPN; CDR2 reads SVGIG (reference sequence). Both 60 Vbeta primers and 13 Jbeta primers went into the PCR. Produced via immunoSEQ multiplex PCR; TCRdb's table is partial and in-frame only. The profile shows some 130,000 clones, around 80% of them singletons. Sequencing was carried out using PBMCs. This chain uses TRBV30 with TRBJ2-7, with 9 bases fitting TRBD1. This receptor was obtained from a man aged 30 to 45 in good health. The CDR3 DNA is TGTGCCTGGAAGGTGGACAGGGGCTCCTACGAGCGGTACTTC. As protein: CAWKVDRGSYERYF.